This TCR beta chain was obtained from a study of early T cells in non-severe SARS-CoV-2 infection. This clonotype has more than one count but fewer than ten. TCRdb reprocessed the 5' RACE reads with MiXCR, giving one entry per CDR3 protein. Of 65,000 to 75,000 distinct CDR3 sequences listed, 4.6% are singletons. The CDR3 totals 13 residues. Germline CDR1 reads SGHRS; CDR2 reads YFSETQ. V lost 3 bases, J lost 4 bases, and 10 bases lay in between. The TCR sequence derives from an adult who was a healthcare worker with PCR-confirmed SARS-CoV-2 infection or an uninfected control (not recorded which). The donor label of this sample is uncertain. The rearrangement links TRBV5-1 to TRBJ1-2; tentatively, D is TRBD1 (6 bases). The sequencing here drew on whole blood, taken at baseline. The CDR3: CASSSDRLYGYTF. The CDR3 nucleotides are TGCGCCAGCAGCTCGGACAGACTCTATGGCTACACCTTC.